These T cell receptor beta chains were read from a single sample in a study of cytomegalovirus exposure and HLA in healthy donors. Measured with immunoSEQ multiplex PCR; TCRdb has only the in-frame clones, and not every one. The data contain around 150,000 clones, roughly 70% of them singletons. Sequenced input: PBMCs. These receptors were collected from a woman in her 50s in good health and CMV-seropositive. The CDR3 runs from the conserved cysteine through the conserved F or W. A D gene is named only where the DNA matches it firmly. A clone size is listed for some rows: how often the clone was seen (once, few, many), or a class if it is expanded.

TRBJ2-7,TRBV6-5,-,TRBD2,TGTGCCAGCAGTCTAGCGGGGGGGCCTTCCGAGCAGTACTTC,CASSLAGGPSEQYF
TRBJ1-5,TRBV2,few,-,TGTGCCAGCAGTGTAGGAGCCAGCAATCAGCCCCAGCATTTT,CASSVGASNQPQHF
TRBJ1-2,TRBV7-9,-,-,TGTGCCAGCAGCTTGGGCTATATTTCGGACTATGGCTACACCTTC,CASSLGYISDYGYTF
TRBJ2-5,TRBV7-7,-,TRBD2,TGTGCCAGCAGCTTTCAGCGGGGGGAAGAGACCCAGTACTTC,CASSFQRGEETQYF
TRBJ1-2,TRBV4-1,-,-,TGCGCCAGCAGCCAGGGCCACGCGGGGAGCCCCAACTATGGCTACACCTTC,CASSQGHAGSPNYGYTF
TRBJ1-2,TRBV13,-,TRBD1,TGTGCCAGCACTAGGGACAGGGGGCAAGTTGGCTACACCTTC,CASTRDRGQVGYTF
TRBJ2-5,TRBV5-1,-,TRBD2,TGCGCCAGCAGCACGGGACTAGCGGGGGAGACCCAGTACTTC,CASSTGLAGETQYF
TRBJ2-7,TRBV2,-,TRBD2,TGTGCCAGCAGTCCTGATATGGAGGAGGGACTAGCGTCCGAGCAGTACTTC,CASSPDMEEGLASEQYF
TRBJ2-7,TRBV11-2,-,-,TGTGCCAGCAGCACCACAGGGTACGCCTACGAGCAGTACTTC,CASSTTGYAYEQYF
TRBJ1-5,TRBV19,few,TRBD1,TGTGCCAGTAGTCGGACAGGGGTTAATAGCAATCAGCCCCAGCATTTT,CASSRTGVNSNQPQHF
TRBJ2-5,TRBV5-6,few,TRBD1,TGTGCCAGCAGACACCCGGGACAGAAGCAAGAGACCCAGTACTTC,CASRHPGQKQETQYF
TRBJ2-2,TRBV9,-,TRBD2,TGTGCCAGCAGCCCACAAAGACTAGCAACCGGGGAGCTGTTTTTT,CASSPQRLATGELFF
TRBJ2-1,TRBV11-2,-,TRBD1,TGTGCCAGCAGCCTAGGACAGGGGAACGATGAGCAGTTCTTC,CASSLGQGNDEQFF
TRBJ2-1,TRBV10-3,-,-,TGTGCCATCAGTGAGGGCCGGGGGAGCTCCTACAATGAGCAGTTCTTC,CAISEGRGSSYNEQFF
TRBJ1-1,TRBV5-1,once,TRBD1,TGCGCCAGCAGCGTGACAGGGCCGAACACTGAAGCTTTCTTT,CASSVTGPNTEAFF
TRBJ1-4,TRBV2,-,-,TGTGCCAGCAGTCAAGACAGGTCCAATGAAAAACTGTTTTTT,CASSQDRSNEKLFF
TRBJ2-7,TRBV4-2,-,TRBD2,TGTGCCAGCAGCCAACTAGCGGGGGGCACCTACGAGCAGTACTTC,CASSQLAGGTYEQYF
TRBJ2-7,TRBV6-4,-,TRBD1,TGTGCCAGCAGTGGGCCGCGGGACAGGGGTTACGAGCAGTACTTC,CASSGPRDRGYEQYF